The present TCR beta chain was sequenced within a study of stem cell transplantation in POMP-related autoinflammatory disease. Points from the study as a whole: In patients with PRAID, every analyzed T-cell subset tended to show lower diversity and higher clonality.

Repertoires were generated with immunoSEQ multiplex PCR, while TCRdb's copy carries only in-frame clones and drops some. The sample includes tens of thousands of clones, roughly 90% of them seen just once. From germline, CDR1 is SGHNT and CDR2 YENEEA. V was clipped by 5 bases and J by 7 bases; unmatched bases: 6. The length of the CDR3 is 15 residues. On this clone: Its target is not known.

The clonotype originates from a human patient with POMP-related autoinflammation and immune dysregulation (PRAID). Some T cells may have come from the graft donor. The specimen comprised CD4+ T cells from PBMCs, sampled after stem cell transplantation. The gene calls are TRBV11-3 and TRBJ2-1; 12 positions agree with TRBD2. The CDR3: CASSPSGGAGNEQFF. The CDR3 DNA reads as TGTGCCAGCAGCCCTAGCGGGGGGGCGGGGAATGAGCAGTTCTTC. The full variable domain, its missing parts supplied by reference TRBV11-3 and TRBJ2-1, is EAGVVQSPRYKIIEKKQPVAFWCNPISGHNTLYWYLQNLGQGPELLIRYENEEAVDDSQLPKDRFSAERLKGVDSTLKIQPAELGDSAVYLCASSPSGGAGNEQFFGPGTRLTVL.